Presented here are 25 T cell receptor beta chains from one specimen sequenced in a study of identical twins. TCRdb reprocessed the 5' RACE reads with MiXCR, giving one entry per CDR3 protein. The table includes about 280,000 distinct CDR3 sequences, about 8% detected once. These same records also appear under a second study, on yellow fever vaccine responses in identical twins.

Material: memory (CD45RO+) T cells sorted from blood. These receptors all stem from a woman between 18 and 29 years old in good health.

The J gene is TRBJ2-7, the V gene TRBV6-5; 10 bases fit TRBD2. Germline trimming cut 4 bases from V and 1 base from J; bases unmatched to any gene: 1. The CDR3 spans 14 residues. CDR1 and CDR2 from the germline V gene are MNHEY and SVGAGI. The CDR3, as DNA: TGTGCCAGCAGTTCTAGCGGGGGATCCTACGAGCAGTACTTC. Translation: CASSSSGGSYEQYF.

This chain connects TRBV4-1 to TRBJ1-6; no firm D call. The CDR3 is 14 amino acids. V lost 0 bases to trimming and J lost 9 bases, with 9 bases between them. Germline V CDR1 and CDR2: MGHRA, YSYEKL. The CDR3 sequence is CASSQDLQFSPLHF. Here the CDR3 DNA reads TGCGCCAGCAGCCAAGATTTGCAATTTTCACCCCTCCACTTT.

This clonotype came up a few times. The chain combines TRBV6-1 with TRBJ1-1, with unresolved D. Trimming took 3 bases from V and 0 from J, leaving 17 bases between them. The length of the CDR3 is 17 residues. Germline-derived CDR1 and CDR2 are MNHNS and SASEGT. In DNA form, the CDR3 reads TGTGCCAGCAGTGATTCGGGTTACAGCGCTTTGAACACTGAAGCTTTCTTT. This gives the protein CASSDSGYSALNTEAFF.

This clonotype was picked up a small number of times. V and J are TRBV9 and TRBJ2-7, with D possibly being TRBD1 or TRBD2 (5 bases each). The CDR3 contains 16 residues. Trimming removed 0 bases from V and 5 bases from J, with 18 bases in between. Germline CDR1 and CDR2: SGDLS and YYNGEE. The DNA of the CDR3 is TGTGCCAGCAGCGTAGGAGGGACCCTTGCCATCCACGAGCAGTACTTC. This encodes CASSVGGTLAIHEQYF.

The chain carries TRBV28 and TRBJ1-5; unclear D gene. CDR1 is MDHEN, CDR2 SYDVKM, per germline. This CDR3 is 20 amino acids long. The germline V and J ends were trimmed by 2 bases and 2 bases, with 25 bases remaining between them. CDR3 in DNA: TGTGCCAGCAGTTTACAGTTCGGACTGAAGCTGTGGTGGGGCAATCAGCCCCAGCATTTT. This translates into CASSLQFGLKLWWGNQPQHF.

This clonotype was seen many times. J is TRBJ2-5 and V is TRBV20-1, with TRBD2 as a possible D gene (6 bases). This CDR3 contains 12 residues. Germline CDR1 DFQATT, CDR2 SNEGSKA (reference sequence). Trimming left V 6 bases short and J 2 bases short, with 10 bases between. The CDR3 spells CSAGSGQETQYF. The CDR3 DNA reads as TGCAGTGCCGGTAGCGGACAAGAGACCCAGTACTTC.

The sample holds many counts of this clonotype. The chain has TRBV15 and TRBJ2-1; 8 bases are a match to TRBD2. V lost 4 bases to trimming and J lost 7 bases; unmatched junction nucleotides: 6. CDR3 length: 14 amino acids. Germline-derived CDR1 and CDR2 are LNHNV and YYDKDF (reference sequence). The CDR3 here is CATSKTGTRNEQFF. CDR3 coding DNA: TGTGCCACCAGCAAGACCGGGACTAGGAATGAGCAGTTCTTC. Complete variable domain (other parts from reference TRBV15 and TRBJ2-1): DAMVIQNPRYQVTQFGKPVTLSCSQTLNHNVMYWYQQKSSQAPKLLFHYYDKDFNNEADTPDNFQSRRPNTSFCFLDIRSPGLGDTAMYLCATSKTGTRNEQFFGPGTRLTVL.

This clonotype was seen at least ten times. The rearrangement links TRBV12-3 or TRBV12-4 to TRBJ2-1, with D possibly being TRBD1 (6 bases). The CDR3 is 14 amino acids. The V end was cut by 6 bases, the J end by 5 bases, with 14 bases between. CDR3 coding DNA: TGTGCCAGCAGCAAGGTCCCAGGGGACAATGAGCAGTTCTTC. Its protein product is CASSKVPGDNEQFF.

This clonotype was counted ten times or more. The V and J genes are TRBV7-9 and TRBJ2-7; maybe TRBD2 (6 bases). This CDR3 is built from 12 residues. V shed 2 bases and J shed 6 bases, with 8 bases lying between them. Per germline, CDR1 SEHNR and CDR2 FQNEAQ (reference sequence). CDR3 region: CASSLWGGEQYV. The DNA of the CDR3 is TGTGCCAGCAGCTTATGGGGAGGCGAGCAGTACGTC.

V gene TRBV6-1 combines with J gene TRBJ1-2; D call uncertain. Germline assignment: CDR1 MNHNS and CDR2 SASEGT. The CDR3 contains 14 residues. V was clipped by 8 bases and J by 1 base, with 14 bases between them. The CDR3, as DNA: TGTGCCAGCTTTGACGAAAACCTTAACTATGGCTACACCTTC. Protein: CASFDENLNYGYTF.

A few counts support this clonotype. The chain employs TRBV20-1 and TRBJ2-5; D could derive from TRBD1 or TRBD2 (5 bases each). V was shortened by 6 bases and J by 0 bases, with 8 bases between the two germline ends. Germline CDR1 and CDR2: DFQATT and SNEGSKA (reference sequence). The CDR3 runs to 12 residues. The CDR3 loop reads CSARGHQETQYF. In DNA form, the CDR3 reads TGCAGTGCCCGGGGCCACCAAGAGACCCAGTACTTC.

This clonotype has a count of ten or more. The chain links TRBV5-5 to TRBJ2-1; 10 positions match TRBD1. The CDR3 length is 17 residues. Germline CDR1 reads SGHKS; CDR2 reads YYEKEE (reference sequence). Trimming cost V 4 bases and J 4 bases; bases outside gene matches: 11. CDR3 residues: CASSERTGTGAYNEQFF. The DNA for the CDR3 is TGTGCCAGCAGCGAACGGACAGGGACAGGGGCTTACAATGAGCAGTTCTTC.

This clonotype was observed at least ten times. The chain uses TRBV4-2 and TRBJ1-6; D is uncertain. V was trimmed by 9 bases and J by 3 bases, leaving 3 bases between them. Germline assignment: CDR1 LGHNA and CDR2 YNFKEQ. The CDR3 is made up of 11 amino acids. The CDR3, as DNA: TGTGCCAGGGACTATAATTCACCCCTCCACTTT. Its translation is CARDYNSPLHF.

This clonotype was observed a handful of times. The chain recombines TRBV3-1 with TRBJ2-1, with 7 nucleotides matching TRBD2. The V segment lost 7 bases and the J segment 5 bases; nucleotides outside the gene matches: 5. Germline lookup yields CDR1 LGHDT and CDR2 YNNKEL (reference sequence). There are 13 residues in the CDR3. The CDR3 sequence: CASKPSGNNEQFF. DNA of the CDR3: TGTGCCAGCAAGCCTAGCGGTAACAATGAGCAGTTCTTC.

The chain recombines TRBV6-1 with TRBJ2-7; D unresolved. V was cut by 3 bases and J by 0 bases, with 9 bases left in between. The germline CDR1 and CDR2 sequences are MNHNS and SASEGT. The CDR3 contains 14 residues. CDR3 nucleotides: TGTGCCAGCAGTGAGAGCCGGGTCTCCTACGAGCAGTACTTC. It specifies CASSESRVSYEQYF.

V is TRBV5-4 and J is TRBJ2-1; perhaps D is TRBD1 or TRBD2 (5 bases each). Germline CDR1 is SGHNT and CDR2 is YYREEE (reference sequence). The CDR3 loop spans 16 amino acids. Trimming took 3 bases from V and 8 from J, leaving 21 bases between them. The DNA for the CDR3 is TGTGCCAGCAGCTCCTACACAACAGGTTTGGGGGATGAGCAGTTCTTC. It specifies CASSSYTTGLGDEQFF.

This clonotype was seen many times. The rearrangement joins TRBV5-1 to TRBJ2-7; 11 nucleotides match TRBD2. The CDR3 has 15 residues. Losses at the gene ends were 1 base for V and 3 bases for J; bases not matched to a gene: 3. Germline loops: CDR1 SGHRS, CDR2 YFSETQ. This CDR3 reads CASSLLTSGVYEQYF. In DNA form, the CDR3 reads TGCGCCAGCAGCTTGTTGACTAGCGGGGTCTACGAGCAGTACTTC.

The CDR3 sequence is CASRRLVGSYNEQFF. The DNA of the CDR3 is TGTGCCAGCAGGAGACTAGTCGGCTCCTACAATGAGCAGTTCTTC. The chain recombines TRBV6-1 with TRBJ2-1; TRBD2 might be the D (6 bases). The CDR3 length is 15 residues. From germline, CDR1 is MNHNS and CDR2 SASEGT. V dropped 6 bases and J dropped 0 bases, with 12 bases sitting between them.

This clonotype was seen at least ten times. The gene calls are TRBV6-1 and TRBJ2-2; 7 positions agree with TRBD1. Germline lookup yields CDR1 MNHNS and CDR2 SASEGT. The CDR3 runs to 15 residues. V was pared by 9 bases and J by 1 base, with 8 bases of the junction left unmatched. In DNA form, the CDR3 reads TGTGCCAGTTCAAACAGGGGCGAGAACACCGGGGAGCTGTTTTTT. Translating it yields CASSNRGENTGELFF.

This clonotype was detected many times. The J gene is TRBJ1-2, the V gene TRBV12-3 or TRBV12-4; unclear D gene. Trimming cost V 5 bases and J 1 base, with 2 bases left between them. The CDR3 runs 11 residues. The CDR3 sequence is CASSNNYGYTF. The CDR3 DNA reads as TGTGCCAGCAGTAATAACTATGGCTACACCTTC.

The chain couples TRBV28 to TRBJ1-2; a possible D gene is TRBD1 (6 bases). V dropped 6 bases and J dropped 4 bases, with 12 bases sitting between them. Per germline, CDR1 MDHEN and CDR2 SYDVKM. The CDR3 is made up of 13 amino acids. The CDR3 DNA is TGTGCCAGCAGGGGCAGGGGCCTCTATGGCTACACCTTC. It is translated as CASRGRGLYGYTF.

This rearrangement joins TRBV27 to TRBJ2-3; no firm D call. V was trimmed by 3 bases and J by 5 bases, leaving 9 bases between them. The CDR3 has 13 residues. Germline values: CDR1 MNHEY, CDR2 SMNVEV (reference sequence). The CDR3 spells CASSFLGEDTQYF. DNA for the CDR3: TGTGCCAGCAGTTTCCTAGGAGAAGATACGCAGTATTTT.

This clonotype has more than one count but fewer than ten. The rearrangement uses TRBV6-6 and TRBJ1-1, with 9 bases identical to TRBD1. Unmatched junction bases numbered 11, after V lost 8 bases and J lost 10 bases. Germline CDR1 MNHNY, CDR2 SVGAGI (reference sequence). CDR3 size: 13 residues. The CDR3 here is CASANRDRVLAFF. CDR3 DNA sequence: TGTGCCAGCGCCAACCGGGACAGGGTTTTAGCTTTCTTT.

The sample holds a few counts of this clonotype. The chain couples TRBV21-1 to TRBJ1-2; whether TRBD1, the table's D call, matches the DNA was not checked. TRBV21-1 is classified as a pseudogene. This CDR3 region has 17 residues. CDR3 protein: CASSKYLRTGDRNGYTF. The DNA for the CDR3 is TGTGCCAGCAGCAAATACCTCAGGACAGGGGATCGAAATGGCTACACCTTC.

The chain joins TRBV3-1 to TRBJ2-7; D gene uncertain. V was pared by 1 base and J by 2 bases, with 9 bases between. CDR3 length: 14 amino acids. Germline V CDR1 and CDR2: LGHDT, YNNKEL (reference sequence). CDR3 DNA: TGTGCCAGCAGCCAAGTGACACCTCCCTACGAGCAGTACTTC. This translates into CASSQVTPPYEQYF.